A selection of T cell receptor beta chains follows, all from one sample in a study of T cell changes during pregnancy in multiple sclerosis. The method was immunoSEQ multiplex PCR; TCRdb's version includes in-frame clones alone and lacks a portion of them. The sample comprises approximately 65,000 clones, about 91% of which are singletons, and about 0.76% rests with the top ten. The sequencing used CD4+ T cells from peripheral blood mononuclear cells, collected in the first trimester of pregnancy. The receptor source for this set is a female donor with multiple sclerosis, enrolled in a pregnancy study. Both conserved end residues are part of each CDR3. D genes are given only for firm matches. Size values are once, few and many counts, or a class for expanded clones, and some rows have none.

j_gene | abundance | v_gene | d_gene | CDR3aa | CDR3nt
TRBJ1-6 | - | TRBV7-2 | - | CASSLFAGEAARSPLHF | TGTGCCAGCAGCTTATTTGCGGGTGAAGCGGCCCGTTCACCCCTCCACTTT
TRBJ2-5 | - | TRBV7-6 | TRBD2 | CASSLVGAGGPQETQYF | TGTGCCAGCAGCTTAGTCGGAGCGGGGGGCCCACAAGAGACCCAGTACTTC
TRBJ1-5 | - | TRBV7-9 | - | CASNVREGQPQHF | TGTGCCAGCAACGTCAGGGAGGGGCAGCCCCAGCATTTT
TRBJ1-3 | - | TRBV9 | - | CASSVVGGGVLSGNTIYF | TGTGCCAGCAGCGTAGTAGGTGGCGGGGTTCTCTCTGGAAACACCATATATTTT
TRBJ2-2 | - | TRBV19 | TRBD2 | CASSATTSGGGTGELFF | TGTGCCAGTAGTGCCACGACTAGCGGGGGGGGGACCGGGGAGCTGTTTTTT
TRBJ2-5 | - | TRBV5-5 | TRBD2 | CASSLRTSGGTGETQYF | TGTGCCAGCAGCCTACGGACTAGCGGGGGGACGGGGGAGACCCAGTACTTC
TRBJ1-5 | - | TRBV7-8 | - | CASSRETGGNQPQHF | TGTGCCAGCAGCCGAGAGACCGGGGGCAATCAGCCCCAGCATTTT
TRBJ2-3 | - | TRBV27 | TRBD2 | CASSLNGGGIDTQYF | TGTGCCAGCAGCCTTAACGGGGGGGGAATAGATACGCAGTATTTT
TRBJ2-1 | - | TRBV7-7 | - | CASSLVAGRRSEQFF | TGTGCTAGCAGCTTAGTGGCCGGGAGAAGGAGTGAGCAGTTCTTC
TRBJ2-7 | - | TRBV7-9 | TRBD1 | CASSPLTGGSYEQYF | TGTGCCAGCAGCCCTCTGACAGGGGGCTCCTACGAGCAGTACTTC
TRBJ2-1 | - | TRBV6-6 | - | CASNPGESSYNEQFF | TGTGCCAGCAACCCCGGGGAGAGCTCCTACAATGAGCAGTTCTTC
TRBJ1-1 | few | TRBV6-5 | - | CASGEQGGTEAFF | TGTGCCAGCGGGGAACAGGGTGGGACTGAAGCTTTCTTT
TRBJ2-2 | - | TRBV7-3 | TRBD1 | CASSASTGATGELFF | TGTGCCAGCAGCGCGTCCACAGGGGCAACCGGGGAGCTGTTTTTT
TRBJ2-5 | - | TRBV5-4 | TRBD1 | CASSSTGQGADQETQYF | TGTGCCAGCAGCTCTACGGGACAGGGGGCCGACCAAGAGACCCAGTACTTC
TRBJ1-3 | - | TRBV23-1 | - | CASKGGGLSGNTIYF | TGCGCCAGCAAGGGTGGGGGCCTCTCTGGAAACACCATATATTTT
TRBJ1-2 | once | TRBV7-3 | TRBD1 | CASSSGQGYGYTF | TGTGCCAGCAGCTCGGGACAGGGGTATGGCTACACCTTC
TRBJ2-3 | - | TRBV7-3 | TRBD2 | CASSYSSGGSTDTQYF | TGTGCCAGCAGCTACAGTAGCGGGGGAAGCACAGATACGCAGTATTTT
TRBJ2-5 | - | TRBV7-2 | - | CASSLVISLETQYF | TGTGCCAGCAGCTTAGTGATTAGCTTGGAGACCCAGTACTTC
TRBJ1-1 | - | TRBV14 | - | CASSPLGWGGTEAFF | TGTGCCAGCAGCCCCCTCGGGTGGGGGGGCACTGAAGCTTTCTTT
TRBJ2-7 | - | TRBV5-5 | TRBD2 | CASSPGLAGAYEQYF | TGTGCCAGCAGCCCGGGACTAGCGGGCGCCTACGAGCAGTACTTC
TRBJ1-2 | - | TRBV27 | TRBD1 | CASSPTDRVYGYTF | TGTGCCAGCAGTCCCACGGACAGGGTCTATGGCTACACCTTC
TRBJ2-1 | - | TRBV7-2 | TRBD1 | CASSSRQGTYNEQFF | TGTGCCAGCAGCTCGCGACAGGGAACCTACAATGAGCAGTTCTTC
TRBJ1-5 | - | TRBV7-9 | TRBD1 | CASSSRDRPNQPQHF | TGTGCCAGCAGCTCTCGGGACAGGCCGAATCAGCCCCAGCATTTT
TRBJ1-3 | - | TRBV15 | - | CATSRGRDGNTIYF | TGTGCCACCAGCAGAGGGAGGGACGGAAACACCATATATTTT
TRBJ2-1 | - | TRBV7-9 | TRBD2 | CASSSLLAGYNEQFF | TGTGCCAGCAGTTCTCTACTAGCGGGGTACAATGAGCAGTTCTTC
TRBJ1-5 | - | TRBV6-5 | - | CASRIEARSNQPQHF | TGTGCCAGCAGGATCGAGGCACGTAGCAATCAGCCCCAGCATTTT
TRBJ1-6 | - | TRBV7-9 | - | CASSSGTFPTLHF | TGTGCCAGCAGCTCAGGGACATTCCCGACCCTCCACTTT
TRBJ2-7 | - | TRBV27 | TRBD2 | CASSLRAGGPHEQYF | TGTGCCAGCAGTTTAAGGGCGGGGGGGCCCCACGAGCAGTACTTC
TRBJ2-5 | - | TRBV9 | - | CASSVAGRGGETQYF | TGTGCCAGCAGCGTAGCAGGGCGAGGAGGGGAGACCCAGTACTTC